A selection of T cell receptor beta chains follows, all from one sample in a study of shared clonotypes between healthy human individuals. Clones were read by immunoSEQ multiplex PCR, and TCRdb kept only the in-frame ones, dropping some. In the table there are 330,000 or so clones, 74% of which are singletons. The source material was memory CD4+ T cells sorted from blood. The source of these receptors is a man aged 25 to 40 in good health. The conserved cysteine and the conserved F or W are not part of the CDR3 here. The order of the fields is V gene, J gene, D gene, clone size, CDR3 protein. The D gene is left open where the match is weak. Some rows mark clone size as missing; the rest say once, few, many or name a class of expanded clone.

v_gene: TRBV6-1; j_gene: TRBJ1-3; d_gene: -; abundance: -; CDR3aa: ASSVPRLVGNTIY
v_gene: TRBV5-4; j_gene: TRBJ2-1; d_gene: -; abundance: -; CDR3aa: ASSRGQSNEQF
v_gene: TRBV5-1; j_gene: TRBJ1-1; d_gene: -; abundance: few; CDR3aa: ASSFFGDTEAF
v_gene: TRBV7-8; j_gene: TRBJ2-2; d_gene: TRBD1; abundance: once; CDR3aa: ASSLLGPTGMWTGELF
v_gene: TRBV12-5; j_gene: TRBJ1-1; d_gene: -; abundance: many; CDR3aa: ASGLGRQRGVDTEAF
v_gene: TRBV5-4; j_gene: TRBJ2-7; d_gene: -; abundance: -; CDR3aa: ASSQKGLPYEQY
v_gene: TRBV7-8; j_gene: TRBJ2-7; d_gene: -; abundance: -; CDR3aa: ASSPWAGSEQY
v_gene: TRBV7-2; j_gene: TRBJ2-7; d_gene: TRBD2; abundance: -; CDR3aa: ASSLDGRRYEQY
v_gene: TRBV25-1; j_gene: TRBJ2-6; d_gene: -; abundance: -; CDR3aa: ASMSAGQGGANVLT
v_gene: TRBV5-5; j_gene: TRBJ2-3; d_gene: TRBD1; abundance: -; CDR3aa: ASSLVTGGVDTQY
v_gene: TRBV7-2; j_gene: TRBJ2-3; d_gene: -; abundance: few; CDR3aa: ASSQYADTQY
v_gene: TRBV2; j_gene: TRBJ1-5; d_gene: -; abundance: once; CDR3aa: ASSFGTGGNQPQH
v_gene: TRBV19; j_gene: TRBJ2-7; d_gene: -; abundance: once; CDR3aa: ASSISSGVHEQY
v_gene: TRBV4-1; j_gene: TRBJ2-7; d_gene: TRBD2; abundance: few; CDR3aa: ASSQATSGGGLYEQY
v_gene: TRBV4-1; j_gene: TRBJ1-1; d_gene: -; abundance: -; CDR3aa: ASSHPGNSEAF
v_gene: TRBV11-2; j_gene: TRBJ2-1; d_gene: TRBD1; abundance: -; CDR3aa: ASSLDRDRGHNEQF
v_gene: TRBV7-2; j_gene: TRBJ1-4; d_gene: -; abundance: -; CDR3aa: ASSFTMTGRYNEKLF
v_gene: TRBV29-1; j_gene: TRBJ1-2; d_gene: TRBD1; abundance: few; CDR3aa: SVEEQTGGKYGYT
v_gene: TRBV11-2; j_gene: TRBJ2-7; d_gene: TRBD2; abundance: few; CDR3aa: ASRSTSWDGEQY
v_gene: TRBV10-3; j_gene: TRBJ2-7; d_gene: -; abundance: once; CDR3aa: ATRKDTYEQY
v_gene: TRBV10-1; j_gene: TRBJ2-3; d_gene: -; abundance: -; CDR3aa: ARGKSTDTQY
v_gene: TRBV19; j_gene: TRBJ2-3; d_gene: -; abundance: -; CDR3aa: ASSDRSTDTQY
v_gene: TRBV11-2; j_gene: TRBJ2-1; d_gene: TRBD2; abundance: once; CDR3aa: ASSLGREAGEQF
v_gene: TRBV15; j_gene: TRBJ2-2; d_gene: -; abundance: -; CDR3aa: ATSRDQVPGELF
v_gene: TRBV5-1; j_gene: TRBJ1-5; d_gene: -; abundance: -; CDR3aa: ASSLSGSNQPQH
v_gene: TRBV7-2; j_gene: TRBJ2-3; d_gene: -; abundance: few; CDR3aa: ASSLSLVGKDTQY
v_gene: TRBV7-8; j_gene: TRBJ2-7; d_gene: -; abundance: few; CDR3aa: ASSLAGSGDLSYEQY
v_gene: TRBV11-2; j_gene: TRBJ1-2; d_gene: -; abundance: -; CDR3aa: ASSLFSPRQDGYT
v_gene: TRBV15; j_gene: TRBJ1-1; d_gene: -; abundance: -; CDR3aa: ATSRDWAMGSEAF
v_gene: TRBV28; j_gene: TRBJ2-2; d_gene: -; abundance: -; CDR3aa: ASSTSRGGTGELF
v_gene: TRBV29-1; j_gene: TRBJ2-7; d_gene: -; abundance: -; CDR3aa: SVVPPGDEQY
v_gene: TRBV19; j_gene: TRBJ1-2; d_gene: -; abundance: -; CDR3aa: ASSILLDRFNYGYT
v_gene: TRBV2; j_gene: TRBJ2-7; d_gene: TRBD1; abundance: -; CDR3aa: ASREPGQGSREQY
v_gene: TRBV7-2; j_gene: TRBJ2-5; d_gene: TRBD1; abundance: -; CDR3aa: ASSLEWDRPRETQY
v_gene: TRBV5-1; j_gene: TRBJ2-2; d_gene: -; abundance: -; CDR3aa: ASRVVGELF
v_gene: TRBV7-9; j_gene: TRBJ2-3; d_gene: -; abundance: -; CDR3aa: ASSDVGTPMEDTQY
v_gene: TRBV18; j_gene: TRBJ2-1; d_gene: -; abundance: -; CDR3aa: ASTLTGRRGYDNEQF
v_gene: TRBV29-1; j_gene: TRBJ2-5; d_gene: -; abundance: -; CDR3aa: SVSSRGETQY
v_gene: TRBV7-2; j_gene: TRBJ2-7; d_gene: TRBD2; abundance: -; CDR3aa: ASSRTASGDFYEQY
v_gene: TRBV11-2; j_gene: TRBJ2-2; d_gene: TRBD2; abundance: -; CDR3aa: ASSLTRGSPVIGELF
v_gene: TRBV10-1; j_gene: TRBJ2-7; d_gene: TRBD2; abundance: -; CDR3aa: ASSEFSGRASYEQY